This T cell receptor (beta chain) was sequenced in a study of blood T cell repertoires in COVID-19. Study in general: Samples came from the United States, Italy and Spain, spanning acute and convalescent COVID-19. In each case, the material was cDNA or gDNA derived from T cells, B-cell-depleted T cells, or PBMCs.

Per the study methods: Reference gene primer amplification gave nucleated cell count estimates. Clones were read by immunoSEQ multiplex PCR, and TCRdb kept only the in-frame ones, dropping some. The V and J calls and clone size were taken over from that table, and D and trimming were inferred from the DNA. The table lists around 75,000 clones, more than 85% of them singletons. The CDR3 runs to 15 residues. Germline-derived CDR1 and CDR2 are SGHDT and YYEEEE. Trimming left V 0 bases short and J 4 bases short, with 13 bases between. The sequence was collected from a man aged 55 to 69 with acute or convalescent COVID-19. The chain carries TRBV5-6 and TRBJ1-2; D possibly corresponds to TRBD1 (5 bases). The sequenced sample consisted of peripheral blood. CDR3 sequence reads: CASSLVSGMGYGYTF. The CDR3 nucleotides read TGTGCCAGCAGCTTGGTATCAGGGATGGGCTATGGCTACACCTTC.